This TCR beta chain emerged from a study of post-analysis software for immune sequencing data. At the level of the study: Clinical courses comprised relapsing-remitting, secondary progressive and progressive-relapsing multiple sclerosis.

Looked up from germline, CDR1 is MGHDK and CDR2 is SYGVNS. The CDR3 totals 14 residues. For this clonotype: The antigen is not known.

Study-level results: Included in a set of roughly five TRBV segments more frequent in patients than controls were TRBV5-6, TRBV5-1 and TRBV20-1. The study found significantly lower normalized Chao1 diversity in multiple sclerosis patients than in controls.

Unique molecular identifiers were carried by the TCR beta cDNA libraries. TCRdb reprocessed the PCR reads with MiXCR, giving one entry per CDR3 protein. The sample carries 800,000 to 950,000 distinct CDR3 sequences, around 53% recorded once. The clonotype originates from a girl under 18 with multiple sclerosis. Sequences were obtained from blood. The chain has TRBV25-1 and TRBJ2-5; TRBD1 aligns across 9 bases. The DNA end is a closer match to TRBJ2-7, so the J assignment may be wrong. CDR3 protein: CASTRDRDQYEQYF. In nucleotides, the CDR3 is TGTGCCAGCACCAGGGACAGGGATCAGTACGAGCAGTACTTC.